This passage covers 7 T cell receptor beta chains from one sample sequenced in a study of cytomegalovirus exposure and HLA in healthy donors. The PCR ran on 60 Vbeta and 13 Jbeta primers. This table comes from immunoSEQ multiplex PCR, and its TCRdb copy is limited to in-frame clones, with some not included. The sample lists about 130,000 clones, 80% occurring once. Sequenced: PBMCs. Every receptor here comes from a man in his forties in good health and CMV-seronegative.

This chain links TRBV27 with TRBJ1-5; D call uncertain. CDR1 and CDR2 from the germline V gene are MNHEY and SMNVEV (reference sequence). V lost 2 bases to trimming and J lost 2 bases, with 10 bases between them. The CDR3 runs 15 residues. The CDR3 is CASSLISQGNQPQHF. CDR3 bases: TGTGCCAGCAGTTTAATAAGCCAGGGCAATCAGCCCCAGCATTTT.

V usage is TRBV5-4 and J usage is TRBJ2-2; 11 nucleotides align to TRBD2. Germline assignment: CDR1 SGHNT and CDR2 YYREEE (reference sequence). This CDR3 comprises 17 residues. V lost 1 base, J lost 3 bases, and 5 bases stayed unmatched. In DNA form, the CDR3 reads TGTGCCAGCAGCTTGCGACTAGCGGGGAGTGACACCGGGGAGCTGTTTTTT. This gives the protein CASSLRLAGSDTGELFF. The full variable domain, completed using reference TRBV5-4 and TRBJ2-2, is ETGVTQSPTHLIKTRGQQVTLRCSSQSGHNTVSWYQQALGQGPQFIFQYYREEENGRGNFPPRFSGLQFPNYSSELNVNALELDDSALYLCASSLRLAGSDTGELFFGEGSRLTVL.

This chain joins TRBV5-5 and TRBJ2-5; weak D call: TRBD1 (8 bases). CDR3 length equals 14 residues. Germline V gene sequence: CDR1 SGHKS, CDR2 YYEKEE (reference sequence). V shed 2 bases and J shed 5 bases, with 13 bases lying between them. CDR3 in amino acids: CASSLGQGGETQYF. The DNA of the CDR3 is TGTGCCAGCAGCTTAGGACAGGGAGGGGAGACCCAGTACTTC.

The V and J genes are TRBV27 and TRBJ2-3, with TRBD2 identical over 11 bases. Per the germline V gene, CDR1 is MNHEY and CDR2 is SMNVEV (reference sequence). The CDR3 contains 17 residues. Trimming at V came to 0 bases and at J to 0 bases, leaving 2 bases not matched to a gene. The CDR3 loop is CASSLSGLAASTDTQYF. The CDR3 DNA reads TGTGCCAGCAGTTTATCGGGACTAGCGGCTAGCACAGATACGCAGTATTTT.

V gene TRBV5-1 combines with J gene TRBJ1-2, with 7 bases identical to TRBD1. The V gene end was trimmed by 3 bases and the J gene end by 13 bases; junction bases not matched to a gene: 15. There are 14 residues in the CDR3. Per germline, CDR1 SGHRS and CDR2 YFSETQ. The DNA for the CDR3 is TGCGCCAGCAGCTCACAATCGGGACAGCCCTTTGGCACCTTC. It encodes CASSSQSGQPFGTF.

The J gene is TRBJ2-5, the V gene TRBV11-2; 11 bases match TRBD2. The CDR3 spans 16 residues. CDR1 is SGHAT, CDR2 FQNNGV, per germline. J gave up 5 bases and V 1 base, and 6 bases lay outside the gene matches. The CDR3 reads CASSLAIAGGTETQYF. CDR3 DNA: TGTGCCAGCAGCTTAGCAATAGCGGGAGGGACCGAGACCCAGTACTTC.

The gene calls are TRBV2 and TRBJ1-4; D may be TRBD1 (6 bases). The CDR3 spans 15 residues. The germline V gene has CDR1 SNHLY and CDR2 FYNNEI. The ends were cut back, 5 bases at V and 6 bases at J, with 16 bases in the middle. Here the CDR3 reads CASSLRTAPDEKLFF. The CDR3 nucleotides read TGTGCCAGCAGTCTCCGGACAGCCCCAGATGAAAAACTGTTTTTT.